Here is one T cell receptor (beta chain) with its context. The antigen is undetermined. The data derive from a study of T-cell memory formation after mild COVID-19. Study-level results: Chiefly within CM and EM were the contracting CD4+ clones; CD8+ ones were within EMRA. Later expanders leaned toward CD4+, whereas clones contracting from day 15 to 85 were balanced CD4/CD8.

TCRdb re-derived calls from the 5' RACE reads in MiXCR, one entry per CDR3 protein. The top ten hold more than 20% of the sample, which has under 300,000 distinct CDR3 sequences, about a sixth seen once. The CDR3 spans 13 residues. The V end lost 2 bases, the J end lost 4 bases, and 6 bases lay between the germline ends. The germline V gene encodes CDR1 MNHEY and CDR2 SMNVEV (reference sequence). Sample: PBMCs or a T cell subset sorted from them (not recorded which). This clonotype originated in a man in his late teens or twenties who had mild COVID-19 (a few samples of this study predate the infection). Cell type and time point are not known. The V gene is TRBV27, the J gene TRBJ1-5; D uncertain. The CDR3 here is CASSLTANQPQHF. The CDR3 nucleotides read TGTGCCAGCAGTTTAACAGCTAATCAGCCCCAGCATTTT.